This passage covers 14 T cell receptor beta chains from one sample sequenced in a study of Graves' ophthalmopathy and Graves' hyperthyroidism. The authors amplified TCR beta CDR3 regions, and they did so from RNA transcripts for repertoire sequencing. Following a first-round RT-PCR that used HTBI primers, a second-round multiplex PCR was carried out. TCRdb re-called the multiplex PCR reads with MiXCR, one entry per CDR3 protein. The profile shows roughly 700,000 distinct CDR3 sequences, 35% to 50% of them singletons. Sequencing was carried out using peripheral blood. The receptor set was obtained from an adult man with Graves' ophthalmopathy.

The gene calls are TRBV7-2 and TRBJ2-5, with 11 bases matching TRBD2. The closer fit of TRBJ2-1 to the DNA end suggests the J call may be wrong. The germline V gene encodes CDR1 SGHTA and CDR2 FQGNSA. There are 18 residues in the CDR3. CDR3 loop: CASSFATSLAGAINEQFF. The CDR3 bases are TGTGCCAGCAGCTTCGCCACCTCACTAGCGGGAGCGATCAATGAGCAGTTCTTC.

The chain uses TRBV4-3 and TRBJ1-1; 8 nucleotides match TRBD1. The V gene's germline CDR1 is LGHNA and CDR2 YSLEER. CDR3 length: 16 amino acids. Trimming at V came to 0 bases and at J to 5 bases, leaving 8 bases not matched to a gene. CDR3 residues: CASSQDPGGWGTEAFF. CDR3 sequence (DNA): TGCGCCAGCAGCCAAGATCCAGGGGGCTGGGGGACTGAAGCTTTCTTT.

There are many counts of this clonotype. The chain links TRBV7-9 to TRBJ1-2; no definite D call. The CDR3 runs to 13 residues. CDR1 and CDR2 from the germline V gene are SEHNR and FQNEAQ (reference sequence). V was pared by 5 bases and J by 2 bases, with 9 bases between. Here the CDR3 reads CASSPRPNYGYTF. In nucleotides, the CDR3 is TGTGCCAGCAGCCCACGACCGAACTATGGCTACACCTTC.

The sample holds a few counts of this clonotype. The chain couples TRBV10-3 to TRBJ2-7; 13 bases agree with TRBD2. The J call may be wrong; the DNA end is better matched by TRBJ2-1. The germline gives CDR1 ENHRY, CDR2 SYGVKD. CDR3 length equals 14 residues. The CDR3 spells CAIWTSGGSNEQFF. CDR3 bases: TGTGCCATCTGGACTAGCGGGGGTTCAAATGAGCAGTTCTTC.

This clonotype has more than one count but fewer than ten. V gene TRBV28 combines with J gene TRBJ2-5, with D uncertain. This CDR3 region has 11 residues. Germline V CDR1 and CDR2: MDHEN, SYDVKM. Trimming cost V 4 bases and J 5 bases, with 5 bases left between them. In DNA, the CDR3 is TGTGCCAGCAGTTACATGGAGACCCAGTACTTC. It translates to CASSYMETQYF.

This clonotype was detected many times. The V call is TRBV6-5, the J call TRBJ2-6; D might be TRBD1 or TRBD2, each matching 5 bases. The CDR3 is made up of 17 amino acids. V lost 2 bases and J 0 bases, leaving 11 bases between the germline ends. Germline CDR1 is MNHEY and CDR2 is SVGAGI. The CDR3 DNA is TGTGCCAGCAGTTACGGGGGAAGCAGCTCTGGGGCCAACGTCCTGACTTTC. Amino acid sequence: CASSYGGSSSGANVLTF.

This clonotype showed up many times. The gene calls are TRBV7-9 and TRBJ1-1; the D gene is possibly TRBD1 (5 bases). V gave up 5 bases and J gave up 4 bases, with 8 bases separating them. The germline V gene has CDR1 SEHNR and CDR2 FQNEAQ (reference sequence). The CDR3 totals 12 residues. The CDR3 coding sequence is TGTGCCAGCAGCACCACAGGCACTGAAGCTTTCTTT. It translates to CASSTTGTEAFF.

As concerns this clonotype: This may stem from a read error, because a much larger clone lies one nucleotide away. Since the CDR3 does not end with the conserved phenylalanine or tryptophan, this likely comes from a read error. The chain employs TRBV25-1 and TRBJ2-5, with 7 positions matching TRBD1. This CDR3 spans 14 amino acids. V trimming: 6 bases; J trimming: 3 bases; junction bases outside the gene matches: 7. Germline V gene sequence: CDR1 MGHDK, CDR2 SYGVNS. This chain's CDR3 is CASSYRGGEETQYL. DNA for the CDR3: TGTGCCAGCAGCTACAGGGGCGGCGAAGAGACCCAGTACCTC.

The sample holds one count of this clonotype. This sequence may be a read error, since a much larger clone differs from it by one base. CDR3 sequence: CASSLGADDYGYAF. DNA for the CDR3: TGTGCCAGCAGCTTAGGGGCAGATGACTATGGCTACGCCTTC. The chain combines TRBV11-2 with TRBJ1-2; no definite D call. Germline V lookup: CDR1 SGHAT, CDR2 FQNNGV. The CDR3 contains 14 residues. The variable domain in full, with the rest retrieved from reference TRBV11-2 and TRBJ1-2, is EAGVAQSPRYKIIEKRQSVAFWCNPISGHATLYWYQQILGQGPKLLIQFQNNGVVDDSQLPKDRFSAERLKGVDSTLKIQPAKLEDSAVYLCASSLGADDYGYAFGSGTRLTVV.

J is TRBJ1-6 and V is TRBV6-5; no clear D gene. The V and J ends lost 2 bases and 5 bases respectively, with 7 bases between them. CDR1 is MNHEY, CDR2 SVGAGI, per germline. CDR3 length: 14 residues. CDR3 loop: CASSYGLHNSPLHF. CDR3 coding DNA: TGTGCCAGCAGTTACGGGCTCCATAATTCACCCCTCCACTTT.

The rearrangement links TRBV10-2 to TRBJ1-5; weak D call: TRBD1 (6 bases). Germline lookup yields CDR1 WSHSY and CDR2 SAAADI. The CDR3 totals 14 residues. The V gene lost 3 bases and the J gene lost 3 bases, with 9 bases spanning the gap. For the CDR3, the DNA is TGCGCCAGCAGTGATGGGGGCCTCAATCAGCCCCAGCATTTT. This codes for CASSDGGLNQPQHF.

V usage is TRBV29-1 and J usage is TRBJ2-5; D not resolved. V gave up 6 bases and J gave up 8 bases, with 13 bases separating them. The CDR3 runs to 11 residues. Looked up from germline, CDR1 is SQVTM and CDR2 is ANQGSEA. The CDR3 sequence is CSVGSQNTQYF. The CDR3 region has the DNA TGCAGCGTGGGGTCCCAAAACACCCAGTACTTC.

This clonotype was detected only a few times. The CDR3 reads CASSLYWRGSDGAEAFF. The CDR3 region has the DNA TGCGCCAGCAGCTTATATTGGAGGGGTTCGGATGGTGCTGAAGCTTTCTTT. The gene calls are TRBV5-1 and TRBJ1-1; possible D gene TRBD1, 5 bases. CDR3 size: 17 residues. Trimming removed 2 bases from V and 6 bases from J, with 23 bases in between. Germline CDR1 is SGHRS and CDR2 is YFSETQ.

In this sample, this clonotype turned up once. CDR3 sequence reads: CSVVGQTLNTEAFF. CDR3 nucleotides: TGCAGCGTTGTGGGACAGACTCTGAACACTGAAGCTTTCTTT. The chain recombines TRBV29-1 with TRBJ1-1, with 7 bases identical to TRBD1. The CDR3 consists of 14 residues. Germline V gives CDR1 SQVTM, CDR2 ANQGSEA. J gave up 0 bases and V 4 bases, and 5 bases lay outside the gene matches.